Following are 10 T cell receptor beta chains from one sample sequenced in a study of T cells in Graves' hyperthyroidism and ophthalmopathy. The CDR3 regions of TCR beta were amplified from RNA transcripts. During a first-round RT-PCR of the TCR CDR3, the HTBI primer set was used. Using its own MiXCR run on the multiplex PCR reads, TCRdb lists one record per CDR3 protein. The data contain 90,000 to 120,000 distinct CDR3 sequences, about 15% of them singletons. The material sequenced was blood. The receptor set was obtained from a woman aged 45-60 years with Graves' hyperthyroidism.

This clonotype was detected many times. J is TRBJ2-7 and V is TRBV20-1; TRBD1 agrees at 10 bases. V was clipped by 2 bases and J by 7 bases; unmatched bases: 8. This CDR3 comprises 14 residues. Per germline, CDR1 DFQATT and CDR2 SNEGSKA (reference sequence). The CDR3 loop reads CSARSDRGRQEQYV. CDR3 coding DNA: TGCAGTGCTAGAAGCGACAGGGGGCGTCAAGAGCAGTACGTC.

The table lists this clonotype with many counts. A much larger clone lies a single base off, so this may be a read error. This chain joins TRBV28 and TRBJ1-2, with 9 bases lining up with TRBD1. CDR1 is MDHEN and CDR2 is SYDVKM in the germline V gene. This CDR3 is built from 14 residues. V lost 2 bases to trimming and J lost 7 bases; unmatched junction nucleotides: 5. CDR3 residues: CASSLPGQGCGYTF. The CDR3 DNA sequence: TGTGCCAGCAGTTTACCGGGACAGGGCTGTGGCTACACCTTC.

This clonotype was detected many times. The rearrangement joins TRBV24-1 to TRBJ1-4; tentatively, D is TRBD1 (6 bases). CDR1 is KGHDR, CDR2 SFDVKD, per germline. V was trimmed by 5 bases and J by 5 bases, leaving 17 bases between them. This CDR3 is 16 amino acids long. The CDR3 region is CATSGGTDSGNEKLFF. CDR3 bases: TGTGCCACCAGTGGGGGCACGGACAGCGGAAATGAAAAACTGTTTTTT.

At least ten counts were recorded for this clonotype. The gene calls are TRBV7-2 and TRBJ1-4; TRBD1 is a possible D gene (6 bases). Looked up from germline, CDR1 is SGHTA and CDR2 is FQGNSA. This CDR3 spans 14 amino acids. Trimming stripped 3 bases from V and 8 bases from J, with 13 bases between. The CDR3 DNA follows: TGTGCCAGCAGCTTGGATCGTGGACAGGAAAAACTGTTTTTT. Protein sequence: CASSLDRGQEKLFF.

This clonotype occurred many times. The V and J genes are TRBV7-9 and TRBJ2-7; 7 bases agree with TRBD2. The germline gives CDR1 SEHNR, CDR2 FQNEAQ (reference sequence). This CDR3 comprises 13 residues. The V and J ends lost 6 bases and 7 bases, in that order; junction bases with no gene match: 9. The CDR3 nucleotides are TGTGCCAGCAGGCACCCACTAGCGACGGAGCAGTACTTC. This gives the protein CASRHPLATEQYF.

This clonotype was seen repeatedly, ten times or more. The chain's CDR3 is CSARPGSSYNEQFF. In DNA form, the CDR3 reads TGCAGTGCTAGACCCGGGAGCTCCTACAATGAGCAGTTCTTC. The chain joins TRBV20-1 to TRBJ2-1, with D possibly matching TRBD2 (6 bases). Germline assignment: CDR1 DFQATT and CDR2 SNEGSKA (reference sequence). V lost 2 bases and J lost 0, with 8 bases in between. The CDR3 spans 14 residues.

Many counts were recorded for this clonotype. This chain uses TRBV7-2 with TRBJ2-1, with a possible D match to TRBD2 (5 bases). In germline, CDR1 is SGHTA, CDR2 FQGNSA. Deletions cut 5 bases from V and 0 bases from J, with 11 bases between. The CDR3 is 15 amino acids. The CDR3 region is CASSLSGNSYNEQFF. The CDR3 nucleotides are TGTGCCAGCAGCCTCAGCGGAAACTCCTACAATGAGCAGTTCTTC.

This clonotype was observed at least ten times. Here the CDR3 DNA reads TGTGCCAGCAGTTACGGGACCCTCGGGGATACGCAGTATTTT. Protein sequence: CASSYGTLGDTQYF. The chain carries TRBV6-1 and TRBJ2-3, with D tentatively TRBD1 or TRBD2 (5 bases each). The length of the CDR3 is 14 residues. CDR1 and CDR2 from the germline V gene are MNHNS and SASEGT. V lost 5 bases to trimming and J lost 6 bases, with 15 bases between them.

This clonotype was seen repeatedly, ten times or more. The chain uses TRBV6-2 or TRBV6-3 and TRBJ2-1, with 12 bases fitting TRBD2. This CDR3 region has 14 residues. V gave up 6 bases and J gave up 9 bases; unmatched junction bases: 6. The germline V gene encodes CDR1 MNHEY and CDR2 SVGEGT. The CDR3 is CASRPSGRAGEQFF. The CDR3 region has the DNA TGTGCCAGCAGACCTAGCGGGAGGGCCGGTGAGCAGTTCTTC.

The table lists this clonotype with many counts. The genes are TRBV12-3 or TRBV12-4 and TRBJ2-2; TRBD2 aligns across 9 bases. V shed 8 bases and J 4 bases; nucleotides not matched to a gene: 5. This CDR3 contains 14 residues. The CDR3 reads CASRLAGVTGELFF. The CDR3 DNA reads as TGTGCCAGCCGATTAGCGGGAGTCACCGGGGAGCTGTTTTTT.